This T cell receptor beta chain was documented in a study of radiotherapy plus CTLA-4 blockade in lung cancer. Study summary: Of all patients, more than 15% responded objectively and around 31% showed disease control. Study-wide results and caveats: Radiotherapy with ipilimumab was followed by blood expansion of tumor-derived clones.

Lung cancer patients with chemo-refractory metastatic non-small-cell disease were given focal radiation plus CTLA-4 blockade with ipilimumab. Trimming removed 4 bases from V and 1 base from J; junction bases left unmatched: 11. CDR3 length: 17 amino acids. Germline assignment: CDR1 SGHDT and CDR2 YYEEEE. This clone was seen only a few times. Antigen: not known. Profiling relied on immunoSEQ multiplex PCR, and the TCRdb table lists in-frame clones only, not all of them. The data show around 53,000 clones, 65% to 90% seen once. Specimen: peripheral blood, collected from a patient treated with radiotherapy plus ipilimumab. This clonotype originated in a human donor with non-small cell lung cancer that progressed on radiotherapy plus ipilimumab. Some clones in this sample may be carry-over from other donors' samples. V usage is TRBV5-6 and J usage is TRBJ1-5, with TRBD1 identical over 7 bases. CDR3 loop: CASSTRQGLRSNQPQHF. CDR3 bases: TGTGCCAGCAGCACGAGACAGGGATTGAGGAGCAATCAGCCCCAGCATTTT.